This T cell receptor beta chain is drawn from a study of blood T cell repertoires in COVID-19. Study background: Acute-phase and convalescent COVID-19 samples originated in the United States, Italy and Spain. Sources were T cells, B-cell-depleted T cells, or PBMCs; the material itself was cDNA or gDNA.

CDR1 is SQVTM and CDR2 is ANQGSEA in the germline V gene. This CDR3 is 15 amino acids long. Turning to this clone: At one end, the junction sequence differs from germline, possibly due to a read error.

How the authors handled the data: Estimation of nucleated cell counts was performed using reference gene primer amplification. TCRdb's copy holds only in-frame clones and misses some; the assay was immunoSEQ multiplex PCR. D and trimming come from the DNA, and the V and J calls and clone size come from that table. The sample yields tens of thousands of clones, roughly 82% seen once. The chain has TRBV29-1 and TRBJ1-3; D remains ambiguous. The TCR originated in a woman older than 75 with acute or convalescent COVID-19. Sequencing input: peripheral blood. The CDR3 region has the DNA TGCAGCGTCGAAGACGGGATCTTCTCTGGAAACACCATATATTTT. It specifies CSVEDGIFSGNTIYF.